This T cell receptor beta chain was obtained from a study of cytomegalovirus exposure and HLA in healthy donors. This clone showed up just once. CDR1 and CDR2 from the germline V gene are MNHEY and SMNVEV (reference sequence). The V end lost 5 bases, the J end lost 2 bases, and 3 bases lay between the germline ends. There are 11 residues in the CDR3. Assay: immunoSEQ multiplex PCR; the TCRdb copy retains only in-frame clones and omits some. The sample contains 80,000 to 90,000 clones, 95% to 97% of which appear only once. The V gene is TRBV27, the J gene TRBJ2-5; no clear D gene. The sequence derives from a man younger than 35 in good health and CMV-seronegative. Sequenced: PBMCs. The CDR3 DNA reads TGTGCCAGCAGTCATCAAGAGACCCAGTACTTC. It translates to CASSHQETQYF.